This TCR beta chain was captured in a study of T-cell memory formation after mild COVID-19. This clonotype came up a few times. Germline lookup yields CDR1 SQVTM and CDR2 ANQGSEA. Trimming at V came to 6 bases and at J to 2 bases, leaving 6 bases not matched to a gene. The CDR3 has 14 residues. The 5'RACE method, run with constant-segment primers, produced TCR alpha and TCR beta cDNA libraries (carrying sample barcodes and UMIs). MiXCR was run by TCRdb on the 5' RACE reads, yielding one entry per CDR3 protein. The repertoire consists of roughly 130,000 distinct CDR3 sequences, with 15% to 20% occurring once and the leading ten covering 11% to 15%.

Material for sequencing was PBMCs or a T cell subset sorted from them (not recorded which). The sequence was obtained from an adult woman who had mild COVID-19 (a few samples of this study predate the infection). Cell type and time point are not known. The chain joins TRBV29-1 to TRBJ2-2; 7 nucleotides align to TRBD1. DNA for the CDR3: TGCAGCGTCCCCGGGACAGTAAACACCGGGGAGCTGTTTTTT. Protein product: CSVPGTVNTGELFF.